Sequencing of this TCR beta chain was carried out in a study of T-cell memory formation after mild COVID-19. V lost 4 bases, J lost 6 bases, and 16 bases lay in between. CDR3 size: 15 residues. CDR1 is SGHNT, CDR2 YENEEA, per germline. MiXCR, applied by TCRdb to the 5' RACE reads, yields one record per CDR3 protein. The repertoire holds about 200,000 distinct CDR3 sequences, with 9.5% to 10% as singletons. Notes on the study in general: Contracting CD4+ clones were located mainly in CM and EM, and CD8+ clones in EMRA.

In this sample, this clonotype turned up a few times. Its specificity is unknown. This receptor was taken from a young man who had mild COVID-19 (a few samples of this study predate the infection). Cell type and time point are not known. The specimen sequenced was PBMCs or a T cell subset sorted from them (not recorded which). The chain has TRBV11-3 and TRBJ2-1; TRBD1 or TRBD2 may be the D gene (5 bases each). CDR3 in amino acids: CASSSGHPGGNEQFF. In nucleotides, the CDR3 is TGTGCCAGCAGCTCCGGACACCCCGGAGGCAATGAGCAGTTCTTC.